The T cell receptor beta chain described here comes from a study of blood T cell repertoires in COVID-19. Study summary: COVID-19 samples collected from the United States, Italy and Spain covered acute and convalescent phases.

The table came from immunoSEQ multiplex PCR; TCRdb's copy has only in-frame clones and leaves some out. The data contain about 160,000 clones, around 84% of them singletons. V was shortened by 7 bases and J by 2 bases, with 12 bases between the two germline ends. Germline V gene data show CDR1 as SGHTA and CDR2 as FQGNSA. CDR3 length equals 14 residues. The receptor was derived from a woman aged 80 or over with acute or convalescent COVID-19. The rearrangement joins TRBV7-2 to TRBJ1-3; D remains ambiguous. The sequenced sample consisted of peripheral blood. CDR3 sequence (DNA): TGTGCCAGCACCCATCTAAGCCCTGGAAACACCATATATTTT. Translating gives CASTHLSPGNTIYF. The full variable domain, with the rest looked up from reference TRBV7-2 and TRBJ1-3, is GAGVSQSPSNKVTEKGKDVELRCDPISGHTALYWYRQSLGQGLEFLIYFQGNSAPDKSGLPSDRFSAERTGGSVSTLTIQRTQQEDSAVYLCASTHLSPGNTIYFGEGSWLTVV.